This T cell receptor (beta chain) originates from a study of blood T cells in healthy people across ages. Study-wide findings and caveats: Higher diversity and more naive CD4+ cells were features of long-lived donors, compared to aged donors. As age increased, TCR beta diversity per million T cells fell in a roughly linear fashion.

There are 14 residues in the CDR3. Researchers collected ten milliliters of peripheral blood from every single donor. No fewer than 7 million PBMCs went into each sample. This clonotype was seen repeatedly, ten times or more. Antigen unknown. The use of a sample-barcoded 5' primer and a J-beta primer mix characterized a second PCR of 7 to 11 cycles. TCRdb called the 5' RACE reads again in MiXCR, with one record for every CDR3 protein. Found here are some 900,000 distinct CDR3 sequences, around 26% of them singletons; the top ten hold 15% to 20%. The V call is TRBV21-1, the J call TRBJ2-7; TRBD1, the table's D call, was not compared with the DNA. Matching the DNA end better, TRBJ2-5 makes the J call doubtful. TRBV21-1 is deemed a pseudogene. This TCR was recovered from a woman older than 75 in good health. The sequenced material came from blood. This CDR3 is CASSKFADQGTQYF. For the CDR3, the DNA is TGTGCCAGCAGCAAATTTGCTGACCAGGGGACCCAGTACTTC.